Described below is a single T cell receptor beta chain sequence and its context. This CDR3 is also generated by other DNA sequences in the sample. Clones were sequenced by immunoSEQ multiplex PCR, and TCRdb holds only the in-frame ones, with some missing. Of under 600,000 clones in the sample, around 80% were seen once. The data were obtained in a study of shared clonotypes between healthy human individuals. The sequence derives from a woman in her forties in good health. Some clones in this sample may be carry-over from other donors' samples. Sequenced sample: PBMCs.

CDR3 DNA: TGTGCCAGCAGCGGGCAGGGTCAAGAGACCCAGTACTTC. Amino acid sequence: CASSGQGQETQYF. The V and J genes are TRBV5-4 and TRBJ2-5; TRBD1 is a possible D gene (5 bases). Germline V gives CDR1 SGHNT, CDR2 YYREEE (reference sequence). The CDR3 contains 13 residues. With 4 bases removed from V and 2 bases from J, the gap between germline ends came to 9 bases. The entire variable domain, with the rest obtained from reference TRBV5-4 and TRBJ2-5, is as follows: ETGVTQSPTHLIKTRGQQVTLRCSSQSGHNTVSWYQQALGQGPQFIFQYYREEENGRGNFPPRFSGLQFPNYSSELNVNALELDDSALYLCASSGQGQETQYFGPGTRLLVL.